The table lists the clone carrying this TCR beta chain with many counts. CDR3 length: 14 residues. V was shortened by 6 bases and J by 2 bases, with 11 bases between the two germline ends. Germline V lookup: CDR1 SQVTM, CDR2 ANQGSEA. The authors amplified TCR beta CDR3 regions, and they did so from RNA transcripts for repertoire sequencing. HTBI primers were used in a first-round RT-PCR, which preceded a second-round multiplex PCR. TCRdb itself ran the multiplex PCR reads through MiXCR, one entry per CDR3 protein. The sample has about 480,000 distinct CDR3 sequences, 14% seen once. As the starting material, roughly 9.8 ml of fresh peripheral blood yielded the PBMCs. This sample was included in a study of Graves' ophthalmopathy and Graves' hyperthyroidism.

This receptor was taken from a woman under 40 with Graves' ophthalmopathy. This chain links TRBV29-1 with TRBJ2-6; D might be TRBD2 (5 bases). Sequencing was performed on blood. Here the CDR3 DNA reads TGCAGCGTCACAGAGGGTACTGGGGCCAACGTCCTGACTTTC. Encoded protein: CSVTEGTGANVLTF.